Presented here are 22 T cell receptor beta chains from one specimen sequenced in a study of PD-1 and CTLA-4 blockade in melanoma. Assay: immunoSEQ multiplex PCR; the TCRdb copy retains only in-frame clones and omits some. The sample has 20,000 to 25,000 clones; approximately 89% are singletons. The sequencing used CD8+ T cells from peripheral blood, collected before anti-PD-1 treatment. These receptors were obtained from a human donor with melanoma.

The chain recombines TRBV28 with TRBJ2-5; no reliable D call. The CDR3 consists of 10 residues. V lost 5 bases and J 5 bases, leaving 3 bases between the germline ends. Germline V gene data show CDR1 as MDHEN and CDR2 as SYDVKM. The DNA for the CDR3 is TGTGCCAGCAGTGGGGAGACCCAGTACTTC. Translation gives CASSGETQYF.

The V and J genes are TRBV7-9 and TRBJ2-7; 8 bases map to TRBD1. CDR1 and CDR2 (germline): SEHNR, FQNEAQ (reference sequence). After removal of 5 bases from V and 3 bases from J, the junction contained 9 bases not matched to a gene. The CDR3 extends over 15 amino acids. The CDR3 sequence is CASSDRDRPFYEQYF. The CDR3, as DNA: TGTGCCAGCAGCGACCGGGACAGGCCATTCTACGAGCAGTACTTC.

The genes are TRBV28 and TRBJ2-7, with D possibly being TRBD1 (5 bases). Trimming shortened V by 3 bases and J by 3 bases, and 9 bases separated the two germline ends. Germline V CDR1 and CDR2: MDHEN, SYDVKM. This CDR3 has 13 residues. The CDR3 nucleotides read TGTGCCAGCAGTTTGGGGCAGGACTACGAGCAGTACTTC. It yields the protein CASSLGQDYEQYF.

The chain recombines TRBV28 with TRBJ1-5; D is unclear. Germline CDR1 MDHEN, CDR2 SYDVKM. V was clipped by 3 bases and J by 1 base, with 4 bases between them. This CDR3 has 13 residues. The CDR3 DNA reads TGTGCCAGCAGTTTGGAAAGCAATCAGCCCCAGCATTTT. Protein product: CASSLESNQPQHF.

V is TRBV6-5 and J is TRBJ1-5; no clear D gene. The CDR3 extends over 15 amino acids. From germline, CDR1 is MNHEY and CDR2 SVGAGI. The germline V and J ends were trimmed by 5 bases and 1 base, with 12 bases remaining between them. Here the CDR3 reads CASSIDISSNQPQHF. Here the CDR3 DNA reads TGTGCCAGCAGTATTGACATATCCAGCAATCAGCCCCAGCATTTT.

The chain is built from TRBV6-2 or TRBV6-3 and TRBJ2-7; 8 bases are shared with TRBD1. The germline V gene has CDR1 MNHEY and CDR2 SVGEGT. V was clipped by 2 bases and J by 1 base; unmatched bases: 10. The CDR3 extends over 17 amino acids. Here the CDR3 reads CASSYPSDRARSYEQYF. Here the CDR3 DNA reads TGTGCCAGCAGTTACCCGTCGGACAGGGCGAGGTCCTACGAGCAGTACTTC.

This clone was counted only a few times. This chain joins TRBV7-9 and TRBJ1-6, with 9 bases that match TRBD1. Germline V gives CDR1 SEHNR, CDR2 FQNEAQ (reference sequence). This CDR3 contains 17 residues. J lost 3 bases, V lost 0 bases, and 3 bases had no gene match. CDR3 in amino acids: CASSLAGTGLYNSPLHF. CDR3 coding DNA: TGTGCCAGCAGCTTAGCCGGGACAGGGCTCTATAATTCACCCCTCCACTTT.

The CDR3 spells CASSLPGGTSTGRDTQYF. The CDR3 DNA is TGTGCCAGCAGCCTACCAGGGGGCACAAGCACGGGGAGGGATACGCAGTATTTT. The chain uses TRBV11-2 and TRBJ2-3; 8 bases are a match to TRBD1. The CDR3 has 18 residues. J was trimmed by 6 bases and V by 5 bases; bases with no gene match: 19. Germline CDR1 is SGHAT and CDR2 is FQNNGV.

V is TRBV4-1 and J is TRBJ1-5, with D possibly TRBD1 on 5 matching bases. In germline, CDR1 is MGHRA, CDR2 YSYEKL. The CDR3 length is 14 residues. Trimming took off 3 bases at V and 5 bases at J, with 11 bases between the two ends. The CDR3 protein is CASSHQGTDQPQHF. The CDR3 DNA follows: TGCGCCAGCAGCCATCAGGGTACGGATCAGCCCCAGCATTTT.

The CDR3 nucleotides read TGTGCCAGCAGTTACGAGGGTAACACTGAAGCTTTCTTT. Amino acids: CASSYEGNTEAFF. The rearrangement links TRBV12-3 or TRBV12-4 to TRBJ1-1; D is uncertain. V shed 4 bases and J shed 2 bases, with 8 bases lying between them. The CDR3 loop spans 13 amino acids.

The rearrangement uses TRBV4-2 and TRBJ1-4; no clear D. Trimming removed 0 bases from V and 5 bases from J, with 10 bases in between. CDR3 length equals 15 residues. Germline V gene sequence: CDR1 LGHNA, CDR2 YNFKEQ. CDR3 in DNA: TGTGCCAGCAGCCAAGAAGGCCAGGCAAATGAAAAACTGTTTTTT. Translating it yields CASSQEGQANEKLFF.

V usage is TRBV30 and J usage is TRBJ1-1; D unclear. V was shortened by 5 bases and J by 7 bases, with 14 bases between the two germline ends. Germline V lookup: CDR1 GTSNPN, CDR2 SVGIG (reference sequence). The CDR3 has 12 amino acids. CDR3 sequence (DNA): TGTGCCTGGCCCGCGGGTTCAGGTGAAGCTTTCTTT. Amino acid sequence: CAWPAGSGEAFF.

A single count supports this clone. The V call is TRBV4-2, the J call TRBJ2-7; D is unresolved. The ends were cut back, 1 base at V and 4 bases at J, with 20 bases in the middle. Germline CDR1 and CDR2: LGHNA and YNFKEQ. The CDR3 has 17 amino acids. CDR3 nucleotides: TGTGCCAGCAGCCAAGGGGCCTCGGGCCCTGGCGGTTACGAGCAGTACTTC. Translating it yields CASSQGASGPGGYEQYF.

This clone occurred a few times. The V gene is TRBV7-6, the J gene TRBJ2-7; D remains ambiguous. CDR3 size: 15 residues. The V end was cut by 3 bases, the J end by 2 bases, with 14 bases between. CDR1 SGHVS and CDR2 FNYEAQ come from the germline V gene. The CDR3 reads CASSLEMAATYEQYF. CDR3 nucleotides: TGTGCCAGCAGCTTGGAGATGGCAGCAACCTACGAGCAGTACTTC.

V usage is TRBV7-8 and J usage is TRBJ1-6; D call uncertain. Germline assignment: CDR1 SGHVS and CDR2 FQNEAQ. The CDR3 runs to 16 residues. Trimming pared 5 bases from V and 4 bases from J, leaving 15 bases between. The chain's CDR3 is CASSRLLTNYNSPLHF. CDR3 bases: TGTGCCAGCAGCCGGCTCCTAACAAATTATAATTCACCCCTCCACTTT. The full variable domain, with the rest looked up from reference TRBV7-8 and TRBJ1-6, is GAGVSQSPRYKVAKRGQDVALRCDPISGHVSLFWYQQALGQGPEFLTYFQNEAQLDKSGLPSDRFFAERPEGSVSTLKIQRTQQEDSAVYLCASSRLLTNYNSPLHFGNGTRLTVT.

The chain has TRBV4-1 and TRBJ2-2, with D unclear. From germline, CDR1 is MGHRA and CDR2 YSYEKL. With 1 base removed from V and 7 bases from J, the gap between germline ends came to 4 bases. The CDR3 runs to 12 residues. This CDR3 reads CASSQASGELFF. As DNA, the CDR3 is TGCGCCAGCAGCCAAGCTAGCGGGGAGCTGTTTTTT.

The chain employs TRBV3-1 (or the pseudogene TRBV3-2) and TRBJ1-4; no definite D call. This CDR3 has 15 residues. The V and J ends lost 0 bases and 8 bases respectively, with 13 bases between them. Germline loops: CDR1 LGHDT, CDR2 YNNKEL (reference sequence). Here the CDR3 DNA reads TGTGCCAGCAGCCAAGAACGAAGGGTCGGGGAAAAACTGTTTTTT. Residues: CASSQERRVGEKLFF.

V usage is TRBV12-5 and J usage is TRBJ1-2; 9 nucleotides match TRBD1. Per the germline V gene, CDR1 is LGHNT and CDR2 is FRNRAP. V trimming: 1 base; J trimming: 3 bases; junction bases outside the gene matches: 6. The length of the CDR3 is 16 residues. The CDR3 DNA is TGTGCTAGTGGTTTGGAAATACAGGGGGCCCACTATGGCTACACCTTC. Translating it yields CASGLEIQGAHYGYTF.

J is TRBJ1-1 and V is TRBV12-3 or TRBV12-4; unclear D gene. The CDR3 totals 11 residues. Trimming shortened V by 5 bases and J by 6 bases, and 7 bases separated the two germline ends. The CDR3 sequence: CASSIGAEAFF. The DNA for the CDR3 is TGTGCCAGCAGTATAGGAGCTGAAGCTTTCTTT.

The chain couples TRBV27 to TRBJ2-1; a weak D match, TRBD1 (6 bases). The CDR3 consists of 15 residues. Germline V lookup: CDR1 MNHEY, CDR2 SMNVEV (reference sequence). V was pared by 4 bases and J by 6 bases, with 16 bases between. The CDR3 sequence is CASSSGQGLGNEQFF. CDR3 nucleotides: TGTGCCAGCAGTTCCGGGCAGGGGCTGGGCAATGAGCAGTTCTTC.

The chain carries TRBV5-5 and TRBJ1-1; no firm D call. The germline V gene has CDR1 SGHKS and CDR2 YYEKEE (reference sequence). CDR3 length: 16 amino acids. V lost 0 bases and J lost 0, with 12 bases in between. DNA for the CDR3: TGTGCCAGCAGCTTGGCTCCCCCAGTTATGAACACTGAAGCTTTCTTT. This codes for CASSLAPPVMNTEAFF.

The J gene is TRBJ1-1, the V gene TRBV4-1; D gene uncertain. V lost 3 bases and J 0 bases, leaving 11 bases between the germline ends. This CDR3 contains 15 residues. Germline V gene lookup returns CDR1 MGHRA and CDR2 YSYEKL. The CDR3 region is CASSHMGSLNTEAFF. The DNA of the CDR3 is TGCGCCAGCAGCCATATGGGCAGCCTGAACACTGAAGCTTTCTTT.